The 23 T cell receptor beta chains below were found in one sample sequenced in a study of OX40 agonist ivuxolimab in advanced cancers. TCRdb's table, derived via immunoSEQ multiplex PCR, lists solely in-frame clones and lacks some. The sample contains more than 70,000 clones, less than 95% of which appear only once. The sample in question was CD4+ or CD8+ T cells sorted from blood, obtained in a trial of the OX40 agonist ivuxolimab. The receptors originated from an adult with an advanced solid tumor such as melanoma, head and neck, liver or kidney cancer.

This chain uses TRBV29-1 with TRBJ2-7; TRBD2 aligns across 7 bases. The CDR3 has 14 residues. Germline V gene data show CDR1 as SQVTM and CDR2 as ANQGSEA. V trimming: 4 bases; J trimming: 6 bases; junction bases outside the gene matches: 12. Here the CDR3 reads CSVGALAGAGEQYF. The DNA of the CDR3 is TGCAGCGTTGGCGCGTTGGCGGGAGCGGGCGAGCAGTACTTC.

This rearrangement joins TRBV30 to TRBJ1-5; 9 bases fit TRBD1. V lost 2 bases to trimming and J lost 6 bases; unmatched junction nucleotides: 2. CDR3 length: 13 residues. Germline V gives CDR1 GTSNPN, CDR2 SVGIG (reference sequence). CDR3: CAWSRQGGQPQHF. The DNA for the CDR3 is TGTGCCTGGAGTCGACAGGGGGGTCAGCCCCAGCATTTT.

The gene calls are TRBV18 and TRBJ1-1, with D possibly matching TRBD1 (6 bases). The CDR3 has 14 amino acids. Germline V gives CDR1 KGHSH, CDR2 LQKENI. V gave up 3 bases and J gave up 4 bases, with 12 bases separating them. The CDR3 sequence is CASSPEGGRTEAFF. For the CDR3, the DNA is TGTGCCAGCTCACCTGAAGGGGGTCGCACTGAAGCTTTCTTT.

The gene calls are TRBV28 and TRBJ2-7; 7 bases match TRBD1. Germline lookup yields CDR1 MDHEN and CDR2 SYDVKM. V dropped 6 bases and J dropped 6; count of bases not matched to a gene: 11. This CDR3 has 14 residues. CDR3 amino acids: CASSFNRGTSEQYF. The CDR3 bases are TGTGCCAGCAGCTTCAACAGGGGAACTTCCGAGCAGTACTTC. Looking up the rest from reference TRBV28 and TRBJ2-7 gives the full variable domain: DVKVTQSSRYLVKRTGEKVFLECVQDMDHENMFWYRQDPGLGLRLIYFSYDVKMKEKGDIPEGYSVSREKKERFSLILESASTNQTSMYLCASSFNRGTSEQYFGPGTRLTVT.

CDR3 sequence: CASRQGPGTGELFF. DNA of the CDR3: TGTGCCAGCAGGCAAGGTCCGGGCACCGGGGAGCTGTTTTTT. This rearrangement joins TRBV2 to TRBJ2-2, with D unclear. Germline V gives CDR1 SNHLY, CDR2 FYNNEI. CDR3 length: 14 amino acids. V was pared by 6 bases and J by 4 bases, with 12 bases between. Supplemented by reference TRBV2 and TRBJ2-2, the full variable domain reads EPEVTQTPSHQVTQMGQEVILRCVPISNHLYFYWYRQILGQKVEFLVSFYNNEISEKSEIFDDQFSVERPDGSNFTLKIRSTKLEDSAMYFCASRQGPGTGELFFGEGSRLTVL.

This clone appeared once. The chain employs TRBV19 and TRBJ2-1, with 10 bases fitting TRBD2. CDR3 size: 15 residues. The ends lost 5 bases at V and 0 bases at J; junction bases unmatched: 1. CDR1 is LNHDA, CDR2 SQIVND, per germline (reference sequence). CDR3 region: CASSPSGSSYNEQFF. CDR3 bases: TGTGCCAGTAGTCCTAGCGGGAGCTCCTACAATGAGCAGTTCTTC.

The chain combines TRBV18 with TRBJ1-4; no firm D call. Trimming left V 3 bases short and J 0 bases short, with 14 bases between. The germline CDR1 and CDR2 sequences are KGHSH and LQKENI. The CDR3 is 17 amino acids. The CDR3 loop reads CASSPRQGDTTNEKLFF. CDR3 sequence (DNA): TGTGCCAGCTCACCTCGTCAAGGCGATACAACTAATGAAAAACTGTTTTTT.

In DNA, the CDR3 is TGCGCCAGCAGCTTCGGACAGACGATTTCCTATGGCTACACCTTC. Its protein is CASSFGQTISYGYTF. The J gene is TRBJ1-2, the V gene TRBV5-1; D is possibly TRBD1 (6 bases). Trimming stripped 2 bases from V and 4 bases from J, with 15 bases between. From germline, CDR1 is SGHRS and CDR2 YFSETQ. This CDR3 is 15 amino acids long.

This sequence joins TRBV2 and TRBJ1-1, with D unclear. Trimming took 5 bases from V and 4 from J, leaving 11 bases between them. CDR3 length equals 13 residues. Germline values: CDR1 SNHLY, CDR2 FYNNEI. CDR3: CASSRWVSTEAFF. The CDR3 DNA reads TGTGCCAGCAGTCGGTGGGTGAGCACTGAAGCTTTCTTT.

This chain uses TRBV11-2 with TRBJ1-1, with D perhaps TRBD1 (6 bases). This CDR3 comprises 16 residues. The germline V and J ends were trimmed by 0 bases and 5 bases, with 16 bases remaining between them. In germline, CDR1 is SGHAT, CDR2 FQNNGV. CDR3 nucleotides: TGTGCCAGCAGCTTAGATTCTTGGGGACAATTAACTGAAGCTTTCTTT. It encodes CASSLDSWGQLTEAFF.

This clone showed up just a few times. The rearrangement uses TRBV5-6 and TRBJ1-2; D is unresolved. CDR1 and CDR2 from the germline V gene are SGHDT and YYEEEE. This CDR3 spans 13 amino acids. The germline V and J ends were trimmed by 4 bases and 8 bases, with 15 bases remaining between them. The CDR3 loop is CASSQTAAGGYTF. CDR3 DNA sequence: TGTGCCAGCAGCCAGACCGCTGCGGGGGGCTACACCTTC. Full variable domain (remainder filled in from reference TRBV5-6 and TRBJ1-2): DAGVTQSPTHLIKTRGQQVTLRCSPKSGHDTVSWYQQALGQGPQFIFQYYEEEERQRGNFPDRFSGHQFPNYSSELNVNALLLGDSALYLCASSQTAAGGYTFGSGTRLTVV.

V and J are TRBV5-5 and TRBJ1-1, with TRBD1 matching 9 bases. In germline, CDR1 is SGHKS, CDR2 YYEKEE (reference sequence). With 4 bases clipped from V and 3 bases from J, the junction kept 7 bases outside the gene matches. The CDR3 length is 15 residues. This CDR3 reads CASSVEDRGHTEAFF. DNA for the CDR3: TGTGCCAGCAGCGTAGAGGACAGGGGCCACACTGAAGCTTTCTTT.

CDR3 DNA: TGTGCCAGCAGCTCAGCCGGGTGGGACTCAGCATCCTCCTACGAGCAGTACTTC. Its protein is CASSSAGWDSASSYEQYF. The chain combines TRBV7-9 with TRBJ2-7; TRBD2 is a possible D gene (6 bases). Germline loops: CDR1 SEHNR, CDR2 FQNEAQ (reference sequence). The ends were cut back, 4 bases at V and 0 bases at J, with 22 bases in the middle. The CDR3 consists of 18 residues.

The chain combines TRBV28 with TRBJ2-5; 9 nucleotides line up with TRBD1. The J segment lost 4 bases and the V segment lost 6 bases, leaving 12 bases of the junction unmatched. Germline lookup yields CDR1 MDHEN and CDR2 SYDVKM. This CDR3 region has 16 residues. This chain's CDR3 is CASSQGGQGVRETQYF. The CDR3 DNA is TGTGCCAGCAGCCAAGGGGGACAGGGTGTACGAGAGACCCAGTACTTC.

V usage is TRBV6-1 and J usage is TRBJ2-7; 7 bases are a match to TRBD1. Germline-derived CDR1 and CDR2 are MNHNS and SASEGT. This CDR3 comprises 12 residues. Unmatched junction bases numbered 2, after V lost 7 bases and J lost 2 bases. The CDR3 coding sequence is TGTGCCAGCACCGACAGGGCCTACGAGCAGTACTTC. Protein: CASTDRAYEQYF.

V usage is TRBV28 and J usage is TRBJ1-2, with TRBD1 matching 8 bases. The germline CDR1 and CDR2 sequences are MDHEN and SYDVKM. This CDR3 contains 15 residues. V was clipped by 5 bases and J by 0 bases; unmatched bases: 5. CDR3 amino acids: CASSLGTGPNYGYTF. In nucleotides, the CDR3 is TGTGCCAGCAGTCTTGGGACAGGACCTAACTATGGCTACACCTTC.

The CDR3 loop reads CASSDWTPYPTSGGTYEQYF. The CDR3 bases are TGCGCCAGCAGTGACTGGACCCCATACCCGACTAGCGGGGGTACCTACGAGCAGTACTTC. The chain combines TRBV10-1 with TRBJ2-7; 12 nucleotides agree with TRBD2. The CDR3 consists of 20 residues. The germline gives CDR1 WNHNN, CDR2 SYGVQD (reference sequence). V lost 3 bases, J lost 2 bases, and 17 bases stayed unmatched.

The J gene is TRBJ2-1, the V gene TRBV2; 8 nucleotides align to TRBD2. The CDR3 consists of 14 residues. V was pared by 5 bases and J by 6 bases, with 6 bases of the junction left unmatched. Germline V lookup: CDR1 SNHLY, CDR2 FYNNEI. CDR3 loop: CASSLIAGSNEQFF. CDR3 in DNA: TGTGCCAGCAGTTTAATAGCGGGAAGCAATGAGCAGTTCTTC.

This sequence joins TRBV5-1 and TRBJ2-1; TRBD2 matches 11 bases. This CDR3 spans 15 amino acids. Germline CDR1 SGHRS, CDR2 YFSETQ. V lost 5 bases and J lost 7; bases outside the gene matches: 8. CDR3 residues: CASRFLAGGRNEQFF. The DNA for the CDR3 is TGCGCCAGCAGATTCCTAGCGGGAGGCAGAAATGAGCAGTTCTTC. Complete variable domain (other parts from reference TRBV5-1 and TRBJ2-1): KAGVTQTPRYLIKTRGQQVTLSCSPISGHRSVSWYQQTPGQGLQFLFEYFSETQRNKGNFPGRFSGRQFSNSRSEMNVSTLELGDSALYLCASRFLAGGRNEQFFGPGTRLTVL.

The V gene is TRBV25-1, the J gene TRBJ2-5, with 10 bases aligning to TRBD1. J gave up 5 bases and V 6 bases, and 12 bases lay outside the gene matches. CDR3 length: 16 residues. Germline V gene sequence: CDR1 MGHDK, CDR2 SYGVNS. The CDR3 nucleotides read TGTGCCAGCAGACCTCCGGGACAGGGGAACGGGGAGACCCAGTACTTC. Translating gives CASRPPGQGNGETQYF.

The gene calls are TRBV5-4 and TRBJ2-2; D not certain. CDR1 is SGHNT and CDR2 is YYREEE in the germline V gene (reference sequence). There are 14 residues in the CDR3. The V gene lost 0 bases and the J gene lost 1 base, with 4 bases spanning the gap. This CDR3 is CASSLDWNTGELFF. DNA of the CDR3: TGTGCCAGCAGCTTGGACTGGAACACCGGGGAGCTGTTTTTT.

The chain employs TRBV10-3 and TRBJ2-4, with D possibly matching TRBD1 (6 bases). The CDR3 consists of 19 residues. Germline values: CDR1 ENHRY, CDR2 SYGVKD. The germline V and J ends were trimmed by 0 bases and 1 base, with 19 bases remaining between them. CDR3 loop: CAISESLRAQGLAKNIQYF. CDR3 nucleotide sequence: TGTGCCATCAGTGAGTCCCTTCGTGCACAGGGATTGGCCAAAAACATTCAGTACTTC.

V and J are TRBV18 and TRBJ1-3; D gene unclear. This CDR3 contains 15 residues. The V end was cut by 0 bases, the J end by 6 bases, with 12 bases between. Germline assignment: CDR1 KGHSH and CDR2 LQKENI. Written as DNA, the CDR3 is TGTGCCAGCTCACCACCGGGAGTACGTGAAAACACCATATATTTT. Translated, it gives CASSPPGVRENTIYF.